The present entry profiles one T cell receptor beta chain with its context. What this receptor recognizes is not known. The input lacks base qualities; no much larger clone sits a single base away. This sample's time point label indicates: before trial treatment. Donors were enrolled in RACIN, a single-arm phase I dose-escalation trial combining nivolumab, ipilimumab, aspirin, low-dose cyclophosphamide and low-dose radiotherapy. Eligible patients had advanced, TIL-negative solid tumors. The sequencer was an Illumina HiSeq 2500. To make first-strand cDNA, Superscript III was used along with a set of TRAV- and TRBV-specific primers so that both the TCRalpha and TCRbeta chains were covered. TCRs were amplified with Phusion for approximately 20 PCR cycles using a constant-region primer together with the adapter attached to the V primers. The MessageAmp II aRNA Amplification Kit was used to amplify the isolated mRNA, with in vitro transcription run for under 20 hours at 37 degrees C. The Dynabeads mRNA DIRECT Purification Kit was used to isolate mRNA for TCR sequencing. Indexed Illumina adapters were added in a second Phusion PCR of about 26 cycles, and the PCR products were purified with AMPure XP beads. In the source study's methods: Using custom Perl scripts, TCR sequences that encoded the same protein were pooled, out-of-frame sequences were dropped, and the abundance of each clonotype was calculated. TCR sequences supported by only a single read were excluded from analysis. The metrics used to describe the repertoires included Shannon entropy, Gini index, clonality, richness, and the frequency of TCRs shared between repertoires. Using fastp trimming at Q25 and MiXCR clonotype assembly, TCRdb reanalyzed the public sequencing data and kept in-frame beta chains. Under each unique CDR3 protein, matching rows form one entry showing the most common genes and DNA. The V and J calls were not made by the authors but by TCRdb's processing. The sample has around 65,000 distinct CDR3 sequences on record, 26% of them singletons. The top ten hold 6.6% of the sample.

This entry belongs to a study of low-dose radiotherapy and immunotherapy resistance in tumors (dated by TCRdb to the early 2020s). Turning to the overall study: Cohort 1 received 0.5 Gy per fraction every 2 weeks, with a prescribed total PTV dose of 6.5 Gy. The trial did not randomize participants into treatment groups. Patients took aspirin 300 mg orally once daily for four cycles, starting on cycle 1 day 1. In Cohort 2, 1 Gy per fraction was delivered every two weeks, for a total of 13 Gy over 26 weeks. Eight patients were included in the translational analysis, namely three from the first dose cohort plus the first five from the second dose cohort. Intravenous cyclophosphamide at 200 mg/m2 was administered every two weeks, one day ahead of each radiation and immunotherapy administration. Patients were given nivolumab as a 240 mg flat dose every two weeks and ipilimumab at 1 mg/kg every six weeks, with both drugs delivered intravenously.

The TCR was taken from a male donor with rectosigmoid adenocarcinoma. The source was PBMCs, collected before treatment.

For the CDR3, the sequence is CASKLGGGDRAHEQYF. The sequenced DNA: TGTGCCAGCAAACTGGGTGGCGGGGACAGGGCCCACGAGCAGTACTTC. This receptor chain uses TRBV28 and TRBJ2-7, and 9 junctional nucleotides match TRBD1. Taken from the germline V gene, the CDR1 and CDR2 loops are MDHEN and SYDVKM. Trimming accounts for 7 bases at V and 5 bases at J, while the number of junction bases matched to no gene is 15. The cysteine opens and the phenylalanine closes a CDR3 of 16 amino acids. Kept here is only the CDR3 DNA, which spans 48 bases and is read in frame from base 1.